This T cell receptor (beta chain) was captured in a study of blood T cell repertoires in COVID-19. Produced via immunoSEQ multiplex PCR; TCRdb's table is partial and in-frame only. The sample lists 200,000 to 250,000 clones, 88% occurring once. Trimming cost V 4 bases and J 1 base, with 14 bases left between them. Germline values: CDR1 SGHRS, CDR2 YFSETQ. The CDR3 runs to 15 residues. Sample: peripheral blood. The genes are TRBV5-1 and TRBJ1-1; D is perhaps TRBD1 (5 bases). The TCR sequence derives from a man between 18 and 35 years old with active or convalescent COVID-19. As DNA, the CDR3 is TGCGCCAGCAGCCCCTGGGGCGGAAAGAACACTGAAGCTTTCTTT. This codes for CASSPWGGKNTEAFF.